This T cell receptor (beta chain) was sequenced for a study of cytomegalovirus exposure and HLA in healthy donors. Study outcomes and limitations: Analysis performed later found around 15,000 TCR beta sequences associated with HLA alleles at 0.05 false discovery rate.

PCR amplification relied on 60 Vbeta primers (plus 13 Jbeta primers). Using immunoSEQ multiplex PCR, the repertoire was profiled, and TCRdb retains in-frame clones only, with some absent. The profile covers about 150,000 clones, with around 86% appearing a single time and roughly 2.8% taken by the ten largest. This clone came up once. What it binds is unknown. This CDR3 is built from 13 residues. Between the trimmed V and J ends, which lost 4 bases and 5 bases, there was a span of 12 bases. The germline gives CDR1 LNHDA, CDR2 SQIVND (reference sequence). The source is a young woman in good health and CMV-seronegative. The chain joins TRBV19 to TRBJ2-7, with D unclear. Sequences were obtained from PBMCs. In DNA, the CDR3 is TGTGCCAGTAGTAGATTGGCCAAAGACGAGCAGTACTTC. The encoded protein is CASSRLAKDEQYF.